This T cell receptor (beta chain) was sequenced for a study of T-cell memory formation after mild COVID-19. Study-level points and caveats: Prior to infection, memory already included some responding clones, suggesting cross-reactive memory joined.

The ends were cut back, 3 bases at V and 4 bases at J, with 20 bases in the middle. CDR1 is KGHDR and CDR2 is SFDVKD in the germline V gene. The CDR3 spans 18 residues. In the case of this clonotype: What it binds is unknown.

In TCRdb, the 5' RACE reads were re-called with MiXCR into one record per CDR3 protein. The sample holds around 450,000 distinct CDR3 sequences, less than 25% seen once. Input material: PBMCs or a T cell subset sorted from them (not recorded which). This receptor was obtained from an adult woman who had mild COVID-19 (a few samples of this study predate the infection). Cell type and time point are not known. The chain is built from TRBV24-1 and TRBJ2-2; weak D call: TRBD1 (6 bases). CDR3: CATSDPTYRVGATGELFF. As DNA, the CDR3 is TGTGCCACCAGTGATCCTACATACAGGGTAGGAGCCACCGGGGAGCTGTTTTTT.